Following are 3 T cell receptor beta chains from one sample sequenced in a study of shared clonotypes between healthy human individuals. The repertoire was sequenced with immunoSEQ multiplex PCR; TCRdb's copy has only in-frame clones and lacks some. The table has roughly 1,000,000 clones, around 82% seen once. Sequenced input: memory CD4+ T cells from PBMCs. Noted subset: CD45RA-negative fraction. These receptors were taken from a man aged 18 to 29 in good health. Some clones in this sample may be carry-over from other donors' samples.

The chain employs TRBV6-1 and TRBJ1-1, with 10 nucleotides matching TRBD1. V gave up 10 bases and J gave up 5 bases; unmatched junction bases: 10. Germline V lookup: CDR1 MNHNS, CDR2 SASEGT. The CDR3 is 14 residues long. CDR3 amino acids: CATHRQGAGTEAFF. As DNA, the CDR3 is TGTGCCACACATCGACAGGGGGCAGGAACTGAAGCTTTCTTT.

This clone was counted between two and nine times. V and J are TRBV27 and TRBJ2-5, with 12 bases that match TRBD2. The J call may be wrong; the DNA end is better matched by TRBJ2-7. The length of the CDR3 is 16 residues. The V gene's germline CDR1 is MNHEY and CDR2 SMNVEV (reference sequence). CDR3 DNA: TGTGCCAGCAGTCCGAGTCTGACTAGCGGGAGTGGCGAGCAGTACTTC. It translates to CASSPSLTSGSGEQYF.

For this clone: Other DNA sequences from this sample encode an identical CDR3 as well. The chain joins TRBV5-1 to TRBJ2-3; TRBD2 agrees at 10 bases. This CDR3 region has 16 residues. With V trimmed by 0 bases and J by 2 bases, 3 bases remained unmatched. The germline CDR1 and CDR2 sequences are SGHRS and YFSETQ. This chain's CDR3 is CASSLGTSGLTDTQYF. CDR3 DNA sequence: TGCGCCAGCAGCTTGGGGACTAGCGGACTCACAGATACGCAGTATTTT.